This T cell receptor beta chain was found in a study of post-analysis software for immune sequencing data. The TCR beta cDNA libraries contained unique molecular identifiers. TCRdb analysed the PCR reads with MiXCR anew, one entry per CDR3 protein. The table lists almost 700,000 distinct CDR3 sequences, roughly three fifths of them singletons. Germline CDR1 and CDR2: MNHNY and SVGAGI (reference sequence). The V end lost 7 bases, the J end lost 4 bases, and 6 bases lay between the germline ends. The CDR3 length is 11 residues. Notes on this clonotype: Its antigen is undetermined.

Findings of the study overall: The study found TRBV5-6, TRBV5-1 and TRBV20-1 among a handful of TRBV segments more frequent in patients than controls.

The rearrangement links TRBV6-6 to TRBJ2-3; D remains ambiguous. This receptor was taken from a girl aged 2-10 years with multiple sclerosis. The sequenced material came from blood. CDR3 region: CASTQADTQYF. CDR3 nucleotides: TGTGCCAGCACCCAGGCAGATACGCAGTATTTT.